This record covers a single T cell receptor (beta chain). Ten or more counts support this clonotype. Which antigen it targets is not known. A junction boundary mismatches the germline segment, possibly from a read error. The data derive from a study of T cells after yellow fever vaccination (dated by TCRdb to the late 2010s). A note on the overall study: The SMART-Seq v4 Ultra Low Input RNA kit was used to prepare libraries from fractions with low cell numbers. Bulk TCR alpha and beta repertoires were sequenced longitudinally to track T-cell clones before and after primary and booster YFV17D yellow fever vaccination. Bulk PBMC replicates and cell subsets were isolated from blood drawn at multiple timepoints before and after both primary and secondary immunization. Two healthy male donors, one aged 18 to 29 and one aged 30 to 40 years, were included in the cohort.

The reads were generated on an Illumina NovaSeq 6000. TCR cDNA was made using 5'RACE template switching, a step that added a universal primer site and unique molecular identifiers. Priming for cDNA synthesis came from both the TCR alpha and TCR beta constant segments. Library amplification used two PCR steps, and the second PCR step added sample barcodes and sequencing adapters. Sequencing of the libraries was done on either Illumina HiSeq 2500 (2x100 bp) or NovaSeq (2x150 bp). Per the original workflow: MIGEC handled demultiplexing of reads and collapsing into UMI consensus sequences, while MiXCR performed V(D)J alignment. Vaccine-responding clonotypes were defined with edgeR using replicate PBMC samples, requiring FDR below 0.01 and a log2 fold change above 5 up to day 15. Each bulk clonotype received a CD4 or CD8 identity based on whether the sequenced CD4 or CD8 repertoire contained that clonotype at higher abundance. TCRdb reran the public reads through fastp at Q25 and MiXCR, keeping productive beta chains. Rows matching on CDR3 protein sequence are summarized as one entry with the most common DNA and genes. The authors' filters were not applied to this entry. This sample is represented by hundreds of thousands of distinct CDR3 sequences; 3.6% of them were singletons. Of the sample, about 25% is held by the ten largest clones.

Paper-wide results and their limitations: Because the study included only a couple of donors, the extent to which the findings can be generalized is limited. A small share of clonotypes occurred in both CD4 and CD8 compartments, likely arising from convergent recombination. Compared with the primary T-cell response, the secondary T-cell response was faster but weaker, reaching its peak on day 5 rather than on day 15. After the booster, most of the clones that had expanded following primary vaccination were detected again (around 97% of CD4 and 88% of CD8), which suggests that memory was broadly maintained. Because abundant contaminating clonotypes from the bulk population could be contained in FACS-sorted repertoires, computational filtering was required.

The treatment or condition label, as the study defines it: live attenuated yellow fever vaccine strain. At each blood-draw timepoint, two biological replicates of bulk PBMCs were obtained. PBMCs were isolated from peripheral blood using a standard Ficoll-Paque protocol. TriZol was used to extract RNA from bulk PBMCs, from CD4 and CD8 fractions, and from dextramer-positive and dextramer-negative fractions. This specimen was PBMCs, taken on the day of the yellow fever booster vaccination. The sequence was collected from a man aged 18 to 30 who received the YFV17D yellow fever vaccine.

The DNA reads TGCGCCAGCAGCCCTGACAGGGGGCGGTCCTATGGCTACACCTTC. This translates into CASSPDRGRSYGYTF. This sequence uses TRBV18 and TRBJ1-2; 10 junctional bases match TRBD1. The CDR3 covers 15 residues, taking in both the cysteine and the phenylalanine. Kept here is only the CDR3 DNA, which spans 45 bases and is read in frame from base 1. The germline V gene supplies CDR1 KGHSH and CDR2 LQKENI.